This TCR beta chain is drawn from a study of T cell responses to AZD1222 COVID-19 vaccine. Some clones are missing from TCRdb's copy, which holds only in-frame ones; the method was immunoSEQ multiplex PCR. The sample consists of tens of thousands of clones, 88% of them appearing once. The CDR3 totals 15 residues. V lost 2 bases and J 4 bases, leaving 14 bases between the germline ends. Germline loops: CDR1 SGHTA, CDR2 FQGNSA. The chain couples TRBV7-2 to TRBJ1-2; no reliable D call. The source is an adult in good health. Sample: peripheral blood, taken on day 0 of AZD1222 vaccination. The CDR3 loop reads CASSLTPLPGYGYTF. CDR3 DNA sequence: TGTGCCAGCAGCTTAACCCCGCTCCCGGGCTATGGCTACACCTTC.